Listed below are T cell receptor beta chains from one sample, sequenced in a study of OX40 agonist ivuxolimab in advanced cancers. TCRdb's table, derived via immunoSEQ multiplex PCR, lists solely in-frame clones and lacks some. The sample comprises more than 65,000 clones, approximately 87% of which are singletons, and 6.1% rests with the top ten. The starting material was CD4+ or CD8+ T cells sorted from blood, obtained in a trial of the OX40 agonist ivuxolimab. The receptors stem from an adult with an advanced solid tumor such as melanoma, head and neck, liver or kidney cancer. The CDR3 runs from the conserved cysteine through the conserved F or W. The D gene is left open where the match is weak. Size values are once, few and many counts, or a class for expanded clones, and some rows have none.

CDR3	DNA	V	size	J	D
CASSPEDRGGEKLFF	TGTGCCAGCAGCCCGGAGGACAGGGGAGGTGAAAAACTGTTTTTT	TRBV9	-	TRBJ1-4	TRBD1
CASSTLQGPPYEQYF	TGTGCCAGCAGTACCTTACAGGGGCCCCCCTACGAGCAGTACTTC	TRBV28	once	TRBJ2-7	TRBD1
CASSQIGTASEQFF	TGTGCCAGTAGTCAAATAGGGACAGCCTCTGAGCAGTTCTTC	TRBV19	-	TRBJ2-1	TRBD1
CASSVARTSGLDTQYF	TGTGCCAGCAGCGTAGCTAGGACTAGCGGATTGGATACGCAGTATTTT	TRBV9	-	TRBJ2-3	TRBD2
CASRETSGRAREQYF	TGTGCCAGCAGGGAGACTAGCGGGAGGGCCCGAGAGCAGTACTTC	TRBV7-2	-	TRBJ2-7	TRBD2
CASTTTGVYTEAFF	TGTGCCAGTACTACTACAGGGGTCTACACTGAAGCTTTCTTT	TRBV19	-	TRBJ1-1	TRBD1
CASSAMTGGFGELFF	TGTGCCAGCAGCGCCATGACAGGGGGCTTCGGGGAGCTGTTTTTT	TRBV11-2	-	TRBJ2-2	TRBD1
CASSLGEEGYRTEAFF	TGTGCCAGCAGCTTAGGCGAGGAGGGGTACCGCACTGAAGCTTTCTTT	TRBV13	-	TRBJ1-1	-
CASSHERTNQPQHF	TGTGCCAGCAGTCACGAGAGGACGAATCAGCCCCAGCATTTT	TRBV6-1	-	TRBJ1-5	-
CASSPLQSWNTEAFF	TGTGCCAGCTCACCACTACAGTCTTGGAACACTGAAGCTTTCTTT	TRBV18	-	TRBJ1-1	-
CAWSVRLKETQYF	TGTGCCTGGAGTGTACGTCTAAAAGAGACCCAGTACTTC	TRBV30	once	TRBJ2-5	-
CASRPPGLMNTEAFF	TGTGCCAGCAGGCCCCCAGGGCTAATGAACACTGAAGCTTTCTTT	TRBV6-1	-	TRBJ1-1	-
CASSPMELATQYF	TGTGCCAGCTCACCCATGGAGCTAGCGACCCAGTACTTC	TRBV18	-	TRBJ2-5	-
CASSPRPSGDTEAFF	TGTGCCAGCAGCCCTAGACCAAGTGGTGACACTGAAGCTTTCTTT	TRBV11-3	-	TRBJ1-1	-
CASSLLTDIQPQHF	TGTGCCAGCAGTTTACTAACCGACATTCAGCCCCAGCATTTT	TRBV25-1	-	TRBJ1-5	-
CASSAYLGLATLSSYNEQFF	TGTGCCAGCTCAGCCTACTTGGGACTAGCTACACTTAGCTCCTACAATGAGCAGTTCTTC	TRBV18	-	TRBJ2-1	TRBD2
CASSLGGNRIYQVF	TGTGCCAGCAGCTTAGGGGGGAACAGGATCTACCAGGTCTTC	TRBV11-3	once	TRBJ2-1	-
CASSQDLSAGGIKFF	TGCGCCAGCAGCCAAGATTTATCAGCGGGAGGGATTAAGTTCTTC	TRBV4-3	few	TRBJ2-1	TRBD2
CASSVGGSGGLSTDTQYF	TGTGCCAGCAGCGTGGGTGGTAGCGGGGGGCTTAGCACAGATACGCAGTATTTT	TRBV9	-	TRBJ2-3	TRBD2
CAWSGTISTDTQYF	TGTGCCTGGAGTGGGACTATTAGCACAGATACGCAGTATTTT	TRBV30	-	TRBJ2-3	-
CASSIPGGGYTF	TGTGCCAGTAGTATACCAGGAGGGGGCTACACCTTC	TRBV19	-	TRBJ1-2	-
CASSSAVGVQDTQYF	TGTGCCAGCAGCTCAGCGGTGGGAGTTCAAGATACGCAGTATTTT	TRBV7-9	-	TRBJ2-3	-
CASSPGSGTGHTEAFF	TGTGCCAGCAGCCCCGGCTCCGGGACAGGTCACACTGAAGCTTTCTTT	TRBV7-9	once	TRBJ1-1	TRBD1
CASSLAGYSYNEQFF	TGTGCCAGCTCACTTGCGGGCTACTCCTACAATGAGCAGTTCTTC	TRBV18	-	TRBJ2-1	-
CASSQLWNSGANVLTF	TGCGCCAGCAGCCAACTTTGGAACTCTGGGGCCAACGTCCTGACTTTC	TRBV4-1	-	TRBJ2-6	-
CASSRLKGALGVNEQFF	TGTGCCAGCAGTCGACTCAAGGGGGCCTTGGGGGTCAATGAGCAGTTCTTC	TRBV27	-	TRBJ2-1	TRBD1
CASSKLKGLVSGSYNEQFF	TGTGCCAGCAGCAAACTAAAAGGACTAGTGTCGGGCTCCTACAATGAGCAGTTCTTC	TRBV7-8	-	TRBJ2-1	TRBD2
CASSPGQGDQPQHF	TGCGCCAGCAGCCCCGGACAGGGCGATCAGCCCCAGCATTTT	TRBV5-1	-	TRBJ1-5	TRBD1
CASSPTGDYEQYF	TGCGCCAGCAGCCCAACAGGGGACTACGAGCAGTACTTC	TRBV5-1	-	TRBJ2-7	TRBD1
CARGTFQGETQYF	TGTGCCAGGGGGACTTTTCAGGGGGAGACCCAGTACTTC	TRBV2	-	TRBJ2-5	-
CASSSLAGGSTDTQYF	TGTGCCAGCAGCTCCTTAGCGGGGGGGAGCACAGATACGCAGTATTTT	TRBV7-3	-	TRBJ2-3	TRBD2
CASSDASAATDTQYF	TGTGCCAGCAGCGACGCTAGCGCGGCCACAGATACGCAGTATTTT	TRBV2	-	TRBJ2-3	-
CASSVRGYGYTF	TGTGCCAGCAGCGTACGTGGCTATGGCTACACCTTC	TRBV9	-	TRBJ1-2	-
CATRDSSYEQYF	TGTGCCACCAGGGACAGCTCCTACGAGCAGTACTTC	TRBV11-2	-	TRBJ2-7	TRBD1
CASRTTGVYGYTF	TGTGCCAGCAGAACGACAGGGGTCTATGGCTACACCTTC	TRBV28	-	TRBJ1-2	TRBD1
CAVPDQPQHF	TGTGCCGTCCCAGATCAGCCCCAGCATTTT	TRBV10-3	once	TRBJ1-5	-
CASSVAGHSPVGGYTF	TGTGCCAGCAGCGTAGCCGGACATTCACCCGTCGGTGGCTACACCTTC	TRBV9	-	TRBJ1-2	-
CASSLGQAQGNQPQHF	TGTGCCAGCAGCTTGGGTCAGGCCCAGGGCAATCAGCCCCAGCATTTT	TRBV5-6	-	TRBJ1-5	-
CASSAGWGEQPQHF	TGTGCCAGCAGCGCCGGCTGGGGGGAACAGCCCCAGCATTTT	TRBV9	-	TRBJ1-5	-
CASSLSFLAGGTYEQYF	TGTGCCAGCAGTTTATCTTTTCTAGCGGGAGGGACCTACGAGCAGTACTTC	TRBV27	-	TRBJ2-7	TRBD2
CASTMISKTQYF	TGTGCCAGCACCATGATCTCAAAGACCCAGTACTTC	TRBV2	once	TRBJ2-5	-
CASSLPGQAGYTF	TGTGCCAGCAGCCTGCCGGGACAGGCGGGCTACACCTTC	TRBV9	-	TRBJ1-2	TRBD1
CASKLRDRDMNTEAFF	TGTGCCAGCAAGCTCCGGGACAGGGACATGAACACTGAAGCTTTCTTT	TRBV27	-	TRBJ1-1	TRBD1
CASRYSPRGNEQFF	TGTGCCAGCAGGTACTCGCCTAGGGGTAATGAGCAGTTCTTC	TRBV6-5	-	TRBJ2-1	-
CASSPPAYNSPLHF	TGTGCCAGCTCACCTCCAGCCTATAATTCACCCCTCCACTTT	TRBV18	-	TRBJ1-6	-
CATESGGITDTQYF	TGTGCCACCGAGAGCGGGGGGATCACAGATACGCAGTATTTT	TRBV28	-	TRBJ2-3	TRBD2
CASSLGLLDTQYF	TGTGCTAGCAGCTTAGGCCTTTTGGATACGCAGTATTTT	TRBV7-7	few	TRBJ2-3	-
CASSYSWQLNTEAFF	TGTGCCAGCAGTTACTCGTGGCAGCTCAACACTGAAGCTTTCTTT	TRBV6-5	-	TRBJ1-1	-
CASSGATGYNEQFF	TGTGCCAGCTCAGGGGCCACCGGATACAATGAGCAGTTCTTC	TRBV18	-	TRBJ2-1	-
CASSQDDRSEKLFF	TGTGCCAGCAGCCAAGATGACCGGAGTGAAAAACTGTTTTTT	TRBV4-2	-	TRBJ1-4	-
CASSLAFRAADTEAFF	TGTGCCAGCAGCTTAGCGTTCCGGGCGGCGGACACTGAAGCTTTCTTT	TRBV7-8	-	TRBJ1-1	-
CASSILQGAPDEQFF	TGTGCCAGCAGCATCTTGCAGGGGGCGCCGGATGAGCAGTTCTTC	TRBV27	-	TRBJ2-1	TRBD1
CASSLGTSGRRKGNEQFF	TGTGCCAGCAGCTTGGGGACTAGCGGGAGGAGGAAGGGAAATGAGCAGTTCTTC	TRBV7-2	-	TRBJ2-1	TRBD2
CASSRDRRNTEAFF	TGTGCCAGCAGTCGGGACAGGAGGAACACTGAAGCTTTCTTT	TRBV27	-	TRBJ1-1	TRBD1
CASSPRGGTDTQYF	TGTGCCAGCAGCCCCCGAGGGGGGACAGATACGCAGTATTTT	TRBV9	-	TRBJ2-3	-
CASSQVNSVYGYTF	TGTGCCAGCAGCCAAGTCAACTCGGTCTATGGCTACACCTTC	TRBV4-2	-	TRBJ1-2	-
CSVVGTDTGELFF	TGCAGCGTTGTGGGGACAGACACCGGGGAGCTGTTTTTT	TRBV29-1	few	TRBJ2-2	TRBD1
CASRGETNKYNEQFF	TGTGCCAGCAGGGGGGAGACAAACAAGTACAATGAGCAGTTCTTC	TRBV9	-	TRBJ2-1	-
CASSQDIGETQYF	TGCGCCAGCAGCCAAGATATAGGCGAGACCCAGTACTTC	TRBV4-3	-	TRBJ2-5	-